Shown below are 2 T cell receptor beta chains from a single sample sequenced in a study of OX40 agonist ivuxolimab in advanced cancers. Clones were sequenced by immunoSEQ multiplex PCR, and TCRdb holds only the in-frame ones, with some missing. The sample lists tens of thousands of clones, 85% seen once, with 0.5% to 0.6% in the top ten. The sequenced sample was CD4+ or CD8+ T cells sorted from blood, obtained in a trial of the OX40 agonist ivuxolimab. These receptors were collected from an adult with an advanced solid tumor such as melanoma, head and neck, liver or kidney cancer.

The chain combines TRBV6-5 with TRBJ1-3; D ambiguous. The CDR3 length is 14 residues. From germline, CDR1 is MNHEY and CDR2 SVGAGI. Trimming removed 1 base at V and 2 bases at J, with 6 bases between. CDR3 DNA: TGTGCCAGCAGTTACTTAGTTACTGGAAACACCATATATTTT. As protein: CASSYLVTGNTIYF.

The gene calls are TRBV30 and TRBJ1-3; no firm D call. The V end lost 2 bases, the J end lost 4 bases, and 9 bases lay between the germline ends. The CDR3 length is 13 residues. Germline lookup yields CDR1 GTSNPN and CDR2 SVGIG (reference sequence). DNA for the CDR3: TGTGCCTGGAGTAGAGTGGGGGGAAACACCATATATTTT. Protein product: CAWSRVGGNTIYF.